Shown below are 18 T cell receptor beta chains from a single sample sequenced in a study of blood T cell repertoires in COVID-19. The table came from immunoSEQ multiplex PCR; TCRdb's copy has only in-frame clones and leaves some out. Of 140,000 or so clones detected, 84% appear once; the ten largest clones hold about 5.1%. The sample was peripheral blood. These receptor sequences come from a human donor in a cohort sampled during active COVID-19.

This chain uses TRBV4-1 with TRBJ1-2; D remains unclear. Germline assignment: CDR1 MGHRA and CDR2 YSYEKL. The CDR3 contains 13 residues. The V and J ends lost 1 base and 6 bases respectively, with 9 bases between them. This chain's CDR3 is CASSQASENGYTF. In DNA, the CDR3 is TGCGCCAGCAGCCAAGCCTCCGAGAATGGCTACACCTTC.

CDR3 in amino acids: CASSLGLVIEFIDNEQFF. The CDR3 DNA reads TGTGCCAGCAGCTTAGGCCTAGTCATAGAGTTCATCGACAATGAGCAGTTCTTC. The chain combines TRBV7-9 with TRBJ2-1, with D hard to call. Trimming took off 1 base at V and 5 bases at J, with 21 bases between the two ends. The CDR3 is made up of 18 amino acids. CDR1 and CDR2 from the germline V gene are SEHNR and FQNEAQ (reference sequence).

This chain joins TRBV11-2 and TRBJ2-7; tentatively, D is TRBD2 (5 bases). V gave up 3 bases and J gave up 9 bases, with 15 bases separating them. Germline V gives CDR1 SGHAT, CDR2 FQNNGV. The CDR3 is made up of 13 amino acids. Here the CDR3 DNA reads TGTGCCAGCAGCTTGGTTCGAGAGGGTCGGCAGTACTTC. It specifies CASSLVREGRQYF.

The chain is built from TRBV5-6 and TRBJ2-1; perhaps TRBD2 as D (6 bases). Germline V gene sequence: CDR1 SGHDT, CDR2 YYEEEE. The CDR3 is made up of 13 amino acids. V gave up 7 bases and J gave up 7 bases, with 15 bases separating them. In DNA, the CDR3 is TGTGCCAGCCTGCGGGAAGATATGAATGAGCAGTTCTTC. It translates to CASLREDMNEQFF.

The chain couples TRBV7-2 to TRBJ2-7, with 13 bases lining up with TRBD2. J gave up 2 bases and V 1 base, and 2 bases lay outside the gene matches. This CDR3 has 16 residues. Looked up from germline, CDR1 is SGHTA and CDR2 is FQGNSA. CDR3 protein: CASSLEGTSGAYEQYF. For the CDR3, the DNA is TGTGCCAGCAGCTTAGAAGGGACTAGCGGGGCCTACGAGCAGTACTTC. Full variable domain (rest looked up from reference TRBV7-2 and TRBJ2-7): GAGVSQSPSNKVTEKGKDVELRCDPISGHTALYWYRQSLGQGLEFLIYFQGNSAPDKSGLPSDRFSAERTGGSVSTLTIQRTQQEDSAVYLCASSLEGTSGAYEQYFGPGTRLTVT.

J is TRBJ1-1 and V is TRBV5-1, with 8 bases lining up with TRBD1. With V trimmed by 4 bases and J by 4 bases, 3 bases remained unmatched. Germline loops: CDR1 SGHRS, CDR2 YFSETQ. This CDR3 is built from 13 residues. CDR3 amino acids: CASSDRGGTEAFF. CDR3 coding DNA: TGCGCCAGCAGCGACAGGGGTGGCACTGAAGCTTTCTTT.

The rearrangement uses TRBV19 and TRBJ1-4, with D possibly being TRBD1 (6 bases). Germline lookup yields CDR1 LNHDA and CDR2 SQIVND (reference sequence). This CDR3 spans 14 amino acids. Trimming removed 5 bases at V and 7 bases at J, with 14 bases between. This CDR3 is CASSFRQAGEKLFF. The CDR3, as DNA: TGTGCCAGTAGTTTCCGACAGGCGGGTGAAAAACTGTTTTTT.

The rearrangement links TRBV11-2 to TRBJ2-1; TRBD2 matches 13 bases. Germline V gene lookup returns CDR1 SGHAT and CDR2 FQNNGV. The CDR3 loop spans 15 amino acids. J was trimmed by 8 bases and V by 4 bases; bases with no gene match: 5. CDR3 sequence (DNA): TGTGCCAGCAGCTGGACTAGCGGGAGTGTCGATGAGCAGTTCTTC. It is translated as CASSWTSGSVDEQFF.

The chain has TRBV5-1 and TRBJ2-1; D is undetermined. V was shortened by 4 bases and J by 6 bases, with 8 bases between the two germline ends. Germline CDR1 is SGHRS and CDR2 is YFSETQ. The CDR3 covers 12 residues. CDR3 bases: TGCGCCAGCAGCCGGGTGGGCAATGAGCAGTTCTTC. Its translation: CASSRVGNEQFF.

The chain couples TRBV19 to TRBJ2-3; D perhaps matches TRBD1 (5 bases). Trimming shortened V by 3 bases and J by 7 bases, and 14 bases separated the two germline ends. The CDR3 consists of 14 residues. Per germline, CDR1 LNHDA and CDR2 SQIVND (reference sequence). The chain's CDR3 is CASSMSTDKYTQYF. CDR3 DNA sequence: TGTGCCAGTAGTATGTCCACGGACAAGTATACGCAGTATTTT.

In DNA form, the CDR3 reads TGTGCCAGCAGCGGGGAACAAGCGGGGGTCCGACAAGAGACCCAGTACTTC. Translated, it gives CASSGEQAGVRQETQYF. V is TRBV5-4 and J is TRBJ2-5; 8 bases line up with TRBD2. Germline CDR1 reads SGHNT; CDR2 reads YYREEE (reference sequence). The CDR3 extends over 17 amino acids. Unmatched junction bases numbered 13, after V lost 4 bases and J lost 2 bases.

V usage is TRBV19 and J usage is TRBJ2-1; 10 nucleotides line up with TRBD1. V shed 5 bases, J shed 5 bases, and the junction held 6 bases outside the gene matches. This CDR3 has 15 residues. CDR1 LNHDA and CDR2 SQIVND come from the germline V gene (reference sequence). The CDR3 sequence is CASSGGQGENNEQFF. The CDR3 region has the DNA TGTGCCAGTAGTGGCGGACAGGGGGAAAACAATGAGCAGTTCTTC.

The chain recombines TRBV4-2 with TRBJ2-3, with 9 bases matching TRBD2. The ends lost 2 bases at V and 2 bases at J; junction bases unmatched: 17. Germline CDR1 is LGHNA and CDR2 is YNFKEQ. There are 20 residues in the CDR3. Written as DNA, the CDR3 is TGTGCCAGCAGCCAAAGTATTACGACTAGCGGAGGGCCTTTCACAGATACGCAGTATTTT. This sequence encodes CASSQSITTSGGPFTDTQYF.

The rearrangement uses TRBV29-1 and TRBJ1-1; possible D gene TRBD1, 6 bases. Trimming stripped 3 bases from V and 1 base from J, with 9 bases between. Germline CDR1 and CDR2: SQVTM and ANQGSEA. This CDR3 spans 13 amino acids. The CDR3 sequence: CSVEEGGNTEAFF. The CDR3 bases are TGCAGCGTTGAGGAAGGGGGGAACACTGAAGCTTTCTTT. Combining the CDR3 with reference TRBV29-1 and TRBJ1-1 gives the whole variable domain SAVISQKPSRDICQRGTSLTIQCQVDSQVTMMFWYRQQPGQSLTLIATANQGSEATYESGFVIDKFPISRPNLTFSTLTVSNMSPEDSSIYLCSVEEGGNTEAFFGQGTRLTVV.

The V gene is TRBV2, the J gene TRBJ1-5; TRBD1 agrees at 10 bases. The J segment lost 7 bases and the V segment lost 2 bases, leaving 5 bases of the junction unmatched. There are 15 residues in the CDR3. Germline CDR1 reads SNHLY; CDR2 reads FYNNEI. CDR3 sequence (DNA): TGTGCCAGCAGTGAAATCGGGACAGGGGACCAGCCCCAGCATTTT. Its protein product is CASSEIGTGDQPQHF.

This chain uses TRBV5-1 with TRBJ2-5, with TRBD1 identical over 8 bases. CDR1 and CDR2 from the germline V gene are SGHRS and YFSETQ. The CDR3 totals 13 residues. The junction had 0 bases not matched to a gene; V was cut back by 3 bases and J by 2 bases. CDR3 coding DNA: TGCGCCAGCAGCTGGGACAGGCAAGAGACCCAGTACTTC. It yields the protein CASSWDRQETQYF.

The gene calls are TRBV5-1 and TRBJ1-4; 8 bases agree with TRBD1. Looked up from germline, CDR1 is SGHRS and CDR2 is YFSETQ. The CDR3 runs to 15 residues. V gave up 0 bases and J gave up 8 bases; unmatched junction bases: 6. Here the CDR3 DNA reads TGCGCCAGCAGCTTGGCGGGGACAGGCCGAGAAAAACTGTTTTTT. Residues: CASSLAGTGREKLFF.

The chain is built from TRBV6-1 and TRBJ1-5, with 8 bases matching TRBD1. Germline trimming cut 2 bases from V and 0 bases from J; bases unmatched to any gene: 12. The CDR3 sequence is 19 residues long. Germline-derived CDR1 and CDR2 are MNHNS and SASEGT. This CDR3 is CASSELTGARSFSNQPQHF. The CDR3, as DNA: TGTGCCAGCAGTGAATTGACAGGGGCTAGAAGTTTTAGCAATCAGCCCCAGCATTTT.